This section outlines one T cell receptor beta chain sequence together with its context. Its antigen is unknown. Per-base qualities were not stored, and no clone one base away is much larger. The data belong to a study of sequential checkpoint blockade in melanoma (dated by TCRdb to about 2019). A note on the overall study: Patients were assigned by 1:1 randomization to either first-line nivolumab followed by ipilimumab (arm A) or ipilimumab followed by nivolumab (arm B). Maintenance nivolumab came after each of the two trial sequences.

The immunoSEQ Assay was used to immunosequence TCRbeta CDR3 regions from genomic DNA. Before high-throughput sequencing, genomic DNA was amplified using bias-controlled multiplex PCR. The authors' pipeline ran thus. To quantify the absolute abundance of each unique TCRbeta CDR3 region, the sequences were collapsed and filtered. Clonality, defined as 1 minus Pielou's evenness, was calculated using only productive rearrangements. A previously published method was used to identify clones with significantly greater frequencies in on-treatment samples than in baseline samples. TCRdb carries this immuneACCESS record with in-frame sequences only. Its versions omit some clonotypes, under half of them owing to an unresolved V gene in the studies checked, with the rest unexplained. V, J and clone size are those of that table, while D and trimming were read from the DNA. This sample comprises roughly 20,000 clones, about 80% of them detected only once. The top ten clones comprise around two fifths of the sample.

The germline ends are 14 bases apart after V is trimmed by 3 bases and J by 3 bases. From cysteine to phenylalanine, the CDR3 is 15 amino acids long. Only CDR3 DNA remains: 45 bases, in frame from the first base. The germline V gene supplies CDR1 SNHLY and CDR2 FYNNEI. General study outcomes and caveats: Validation of the response-prediction model combining TCR metrics and mutation burden is needed in larger, independent patient cohorts.

This sample's treatment or condition label indicates: randomized to nivolumab then ipilimumab (arm A) or the reverse (arm B). None of the trial patients had been given prior DNA-damaging chemotherapy. A FACS Aria II flow cytometer was used to sort live CD3+CD8+ cells that were negative for CD19 and CD56 from thawed PBMCs. Samples were obtained from patients with melanoma enrolled in CheckMate 064, a randomized, open-label phase II trial of sequential checkpoint blockade. Peripheral blood mononuclear cells were obtained through leukapheresis, purified using Ficoll-Paque, and frozen in human serum containing approximately 10% DMSO. Right after sorting, the blood CD3+CD8+ cells were verified to be >98% pure, and DNA extraction followed.

Rearrangement joined TRBV2 to TRBJ1-1, with the identity of the D gene unclear. The receptor's source is a human donor with melanoma. The sequencing used CD8+ T cells sorted from blood (inferred from file names), collected from a patient given nivolumab and ipilimumab in sequence. The sequence in DNA is TGTGCCAGCAGTGACTCAAGACGGGGAGACACTGAAGCTTTCTTT. This encodes CASSDSRRGDTEAFF.